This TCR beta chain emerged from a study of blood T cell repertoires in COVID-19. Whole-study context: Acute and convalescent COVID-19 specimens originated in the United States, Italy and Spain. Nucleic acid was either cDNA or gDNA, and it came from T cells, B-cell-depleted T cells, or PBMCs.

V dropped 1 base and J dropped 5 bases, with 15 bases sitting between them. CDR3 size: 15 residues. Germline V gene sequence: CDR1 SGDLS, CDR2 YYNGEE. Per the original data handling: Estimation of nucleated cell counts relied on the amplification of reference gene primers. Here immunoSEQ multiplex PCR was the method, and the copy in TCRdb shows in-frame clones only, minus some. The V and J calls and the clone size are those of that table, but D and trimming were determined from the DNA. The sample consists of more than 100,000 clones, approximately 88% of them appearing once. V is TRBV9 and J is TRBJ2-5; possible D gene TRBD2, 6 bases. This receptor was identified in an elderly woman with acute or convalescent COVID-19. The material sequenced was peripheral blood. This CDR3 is CASSVHGLTQETQYF. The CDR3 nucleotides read TGTGCCAGCAGCGTACACGGACTAACCCAGGAGACCCAGTACTTC.